The 2 T cell receptor beta chains below were found in one sample sequenced in a study of blood T cell repertoires in COVID-19. TCRdb's table, derived via immunoSEQ multiplex PCR, lists solely in-frame clones and lacks some. The sample includes 130,000 or so clones, 55% to 70% of them seen just once. The sequencing input was peripheral blood. The receptor set was obtained from an older woman with acute or convalescent COVID-19.

V gene TRBV9 combines with J gene TRBJ1-2; 7 bases are shared with TRBD1. CDR1 and CDR2 from the germline V gene are SGDLS and YYNGEE. Trimming cost V 3 bases and J 8 bases; bases outside gene matches: 10. There are 14 residues in the CDR3. CDR3 sequence: CASSAGQFMVGYTF. The CDR3 DNA follows: TGTGCCAGCAGCGCGGGACAGTTTATGGTGGGCTACACCTTC. Full variable domain (rest looked up from reference TRBV9 and TRBJ1-2): DSGVTQTPKHLITATGQRVTLRCSPRSGDLSVYWYQQSLDQGLQFLIQYYNGEERAKGNILERFSAQQFPDLHSELNLSSLELGDSALYFCASSAGQFMVGYTFGSGTRLTVV.

This clone was detected once. This chain connects TRBV7-9 to TRBJ1-3; D ambiguous. Per germline, CDR1 SEHNR and CDR2 FQNEAQ (reference sequence). There are 16 residues in the CDR3. Trimming removed 1 base from V and 0 bases from J, with 10 bases in between. For the CDR3, the DNA is TGTGCCAGCAGCTTAGGCCCGGGTAGCTCTGGAAACACCATATATTTT. The encoded protein is CASSLGPGSSGNTIYF.